One sample yielded the 12 T cell receptor beta chains listed below, sequenced in a study of shared clonotypes between healthy human individuals. Repertoires were generated with immunoSEQ multiplex PCR, while TCRdb's copy carries only in-frame clones and drops some. The table has around 1.9 million clones, 90% to 95% seen once; the top ten hold approximately 1.7%. CD45RO-negative cells were positively selected for CCR7, leaving out terminally differentiated effector memory CD45RA+ cells. Sequencing was performed on naive CD8+ T cells from PBMCs. The receptors shown here come from a man younger than 35 in good health. Some clones in this sample may be carry-over from other donors' samples.

The V call is TRBV27, the J call TRBJ1-1, with a possible D match to TRBD1 (5 bases). The CDR3 spans 12 residues. The V end lost 8 bases, the J end lost 4 bases, and 11 bases lay between the germline ends. In germline, CDR1 is MNHEY, CDR2 SMNVEV (reference sequence). In DNA, the CDR3 is TGTGCCAGCCAAAGGCAGGGCACTGAAGCTTTCTTT. As protein: CASQRQGTEAFF.

The J gene is TRBJ2-5, the V gene TRBV28; D is ambiguous. The ends were cut back, 3 bases at V and 2 bases at J, with 7 bases in the middle. In germline, CDR1 is MDHEN, CDR2 SYDVKM. The length of the CDR3 is 13 residues. The DNA of the CDR3 is TGTGCCAGCAGTTTTGCCCCTCAAGAGACCCAGTACTTC. This sequence encodes CASSFAPQETQYF.

The chain links TRBV7-2 to TRBJ2-3; 9 positions agree with TRBD2. In germline, CDR1 is SGHTA, CDR2 FQGNSA. The CDR3 has 18 amino acids. J was trimmed by 5 bases and V by 1 base; bases with no gene match: 13. The CDR3 protein is CASSLGARSSGMGDTQYF. Here the CDR3 DNA reads TGTGCCAGCAGCTTAGGAGCACGGTCTAGCGGGATGGGAGATACGCAGTATTTT.

A word on this clone: Different DNA sequences within this sample yield the same CDR3. V is TRBV10-3 and J is TRBJ1-1; D may be TRBD1 (5 bases). Trimming removed 3 bases from V and 5 bases from J, with 10 bases in between. CDR1 is ENHRY, CDR2 SYGVKD, per germline. The CDR3 has 13 amino acids. The DNA of the CDR3 is TGTGCCATCAGTGAACCGGGGGGGACTGAAGCTTTCTTT. Translating gives CAISEPGGTEAFF.

V gene TRBV10-1 combines with J gene TRBJ2-3; TRBD2 agrees at 10 bases. The CDR3 contains 17 residues. The V segment lost 3 bases and the J segment 5 bases; nucleotides outside the gene matches: 11. Germline CDR1 WNHNN, CDR2 SYGVQD (reference sequence). CDR3 sequence reads: CASSDPGLAPGGDTQYF. The CDR3 nucleotides are TGCGCCAGCAGTGACCCGGGACTAGCGCCTGGGGGAGATACGCAGTATTTT.

The chain has TRBV7-9 and TRBJ1-1; TRBD1 matches at 10 bases. The CDR3 loop spans 14 amino acids. The germline gives CDR1 SEHNR, CDR2 FQNEAQ (reference sequence). Germline trimming cut 1 base from V and 8 bases from J; bases unmatched to any gene: 4. CDR3 DNA: TGTGCCAGCAGCTTAGTCATGGGACAGGGGGAAGCTTTCTTT. It codes for CASSLVMGQGEAFF.

Comments on this clone: Other DNA sequences in the same sample also yield this CDR3. The rearrangement links TRBV19 to TRBJ1-1; 7 nucleotides align to TRBD1. V shed 3 bases and J 0 bases; nucleotides not matched to a gene: 4. This CDR3 is 15 amino acids long. Germline CDR1 reads LNHDA; CDR2 reads SQIVND (reference sequence). CDR3 protein: CASSIGRGLNTEAFF. The CDR3 DNA sequence: TGTGCCAGTAGTATTGGGAGGGGGCTGAACACTGAAGCTTTCTTT.

Written as DNA, the CDR3 is TGCGCCAGCAGCCCGACCGGGGGAGCGTCCTACAATGAGCAGTTCTTC. Translation: CASSPTGGASYNEQFF. The chain carries TRBV4-1 and TRBJ2-1; weak D call: TRBD2 (6 bases). V lost 4 bases and J lost 1, with 14 bases in between. The CDR3 runs 16 residues. Germline V gives CDR1 MGHRA, CDR2 YSYEKL.

On this clone itself: Other DNA sequences in the same sample also yield this CDR3. The J gene is TRBJ2-2, the V gene TRBV19; D is unclear. CDR1 is LNHDA, CDR2 SQIVND, per germline (reference sequence). V shed 1 base and J shed 2 bases, with 5 bases lying between them. CDR3 size: 14 residues. CDR3 coding DNA: TGTGCCAGTAGTATAGGTCTCAACACCGGGGAGCTGTTTTTT. Its translation is CASSIGLNTGELFF.

The chain employs TRBV14 and TRBJ2-3; a weak D match, TRBD2 (6 bases). V lost 2 bases and J lost 3, with 21 bases in between. This CDR3 comprises 18 residues. CDR1 and CDR2 from the germline V gene are SGHDN and FVKESK. Written as DNA, the CDR3 is TGTGCCAGCAGCCAATATGGGGACGGGACTCGAGTGACAGATACGCAGTATTTT. Its translation is CASSQYGDGTRVTDTQYF.

The genes are TRBV5-6 and TRBJ1-2; 8 bases are shared with TRBD1. V was clipped by 4 bases and J by 8 bases; unmatched bases: 7. The length of the CDR3 is 13 residues. CDR1 is SGHDT and CDR2 is YYEEEE in the germline V gene. The CDR3 DNA follows: TGTGCCAGCAGCGCCGGGACAGGTCTGGGCTACACCTTC. Protein product: CASSAGTGLGYTF.

The J gene is TRBJ1-5, the V gene TRBV10-2; D might be TRBD1 (6 bases). Germline V lookup: CDR1 WSHSY, CDR2 SAAADI. V was cut by 2 bases and J by 1 base, with 12 bases left in between. This CDR3 region has 16 residues. DNA of the CDR3: TGCGCCAGCAGTGAGCCGGGGGGGCAAAGCAATCAGCCCCAGCATTTT. Protein sequence: CASSEPGGQSNQPQHF.